This T cell receptor beta chain emerged from a study of T cell repertoires in cytomegalovirus infection. Looking at the study overall: Used in the study were CMV epitopes, some recently identified and HLA-C-restricted, others well-studied and HLA-B-restricted. Public TCR beta signature analysis indicated the presence of both CMV infection and matching HLA type. The study, taken as a whole, reports: Adding up the frequency of public TCR beta families identified people who carried CMV plus the relevant HLA. Dominating the ex vivo response were TCR beta clonotypes that were CMV-specific and HLA-C-restricted.

This CDR3 has 15 residues. Per the germline V gene, CDR1 is SGHTA and CDR2 is FQGNSA. With V trimmed by 5 bases and J by 0 bases, 6 bases remained unmatched. TCRdb re-derived calls from the reads in MiXCR, one entry per CDR3 protein. Of around 99,000 distinct CDR3 sequences in the sample, around 28% were seen once. This clonotype rates as medium-sized. Its antigen is as yet unknown. The chain uses TRBV7-2 and TRBJ1-2; TRBD1 agrees at 7 bases. The clonotype was recovered from a human donor in good health (CMV status not recorded). Some clones in this sample may be carry-over from other donors' samples. This sample comprised CD8+ T cells from cultured PBMCs, obtained from culture after CMV antigen stimulation. CDR3 loop: CASSRDSKPNYGYTF. The DNA of the CDR3 is TGTGCCAGCAGCAGGGACAGCAAACCTAACTATGGCTACACCTTC.